Below are 4 T cell receptor beta chains sequenced from a single sample in a study of T-cell memory formation after mild COVID-19. TCRdb used MiXCR to reprocess the 5' RACE reads, holding one entry per CDR3 protein. The table lists about 100,000 distinct CDR3 sequences, 11% of them singletons. The sequencing input was PBMCs or a T cell subset sorted from them (not recorded which). Receptor source: a man between 18 and 29 years old who had mild COVID-19 (a few samples of this study predate the infection). Cell type and time point are not known.

This clonotype was counted between two and nine times. V usage is TRBV7-2 and J usage is TRBJ2-3; TRBD2 might be the D (6 bases). CDR1 is SGHTA and CDR2 is FQGNSA in the germline V gene. Trimming stripped 1 base from V and 2 bases from J, with 10 bases between. This CDR3 region has 15 residues. The CDR3 spells CASSLVLAHTDTQYF. CDR3 bases: TGTGCCAGCAGCTTAGTACTAGCTCACACAGATACGCAGTATTTT.

The V gene is TRBV9, the J gene TRBJ2-2, with D tentatively TRBD1 (6 bases). CDR3 size: 15 residues. Germline loops: CDR1 SGDLS, CDR2 YYNGEE. The V and J ends lost 4 bases and 3 bases respectively, with 13 bases between them. This CDR3 is CASSPRGRDTGELFF. The CDR3 DNA sequence: TGTGCCAGCAGCCCGAGGGGGAGAGACACCGGGGAGCTGTTTTTT.

This clonotype was counted ten times or more. The V and J genes are TRBV5-1 and TRBJ2-3; D unresolved. Trimming cost V 1 base and J 0 bases, with 9 bases left between them. The CDR3 is made up of 15 amino acids. CDR1 and CDR2 (germline): SGHRS, YFSETQ. CDR3 loop: CASSLFETSTDTQYF. The CDR3 DNA follows: TGCGCCAGCAGCTTGTTTGAGACTAGCACAGATACGCAGTATTTT.

In this sample, this clonotype turned up a few times. The V and J genes are TRBV5-1 and TRBJ2-1, with D perhaps TRBD1 (5 bases). CDR3 length: 14 residues. V shed 0 bases and J shed 6 bases, with 10 bases lying between them. In germline, CDR1 is SGHRS, CDR2 YFSETQ. DNA of the CDR3: TGCGCCAGCAGCTTGGCAGGGCGAGCCAATGAGCAGTTCTTC. Translation: CASSLAGRANEQFF.